The T cell receptor beta chain described here comes from a study of cytomegalovirus exposure and HLA in healthy donors. Points from the study as a whole: The authors judged a highly shared variant cluster likely a sequencing artifact. The study carried out a later analysis of TCR beta sequences. It associated around 17,000 of them with specific HLA alleles at a false discovery rate of 0.05. A few V segments could not be told apart, such as TRBV6-2 and TRBV6-3, and were left out.

In the PCR, 60 Vbeta and 13 Jbeta primers were used. TCRdb's table, derived via immunoSEQ multiplex PCR, lists solely in-frame clones and lacks some. Among fewer than 60,000 clones listed, roughly 60% were seen once. At collection, donors were nominally healthy, but unrecorded immune exposures were probable. This clone was seen a few times. Its antigen is not identified. J gave up 2 bases and V 3 bases, and 7 bases lay outside the gene matches. This CDR3 comprises 16 residues. Germline V gene lookup returns CDR1 KGHSH and CDR2 LQKENI. This TCR came from a human donor in good health. Input material: PBMCs. This chain links TRBV18 with TRBJ2-3; 8 nucleotides match TRBD1. Here the CDR3 reads CASSPGQGLNTDTQYF. In DNA, the CDR3 is TGTGCCAGCTCACCTGGACAGGGCCTTAACACAGATACGCAGTATTTT.